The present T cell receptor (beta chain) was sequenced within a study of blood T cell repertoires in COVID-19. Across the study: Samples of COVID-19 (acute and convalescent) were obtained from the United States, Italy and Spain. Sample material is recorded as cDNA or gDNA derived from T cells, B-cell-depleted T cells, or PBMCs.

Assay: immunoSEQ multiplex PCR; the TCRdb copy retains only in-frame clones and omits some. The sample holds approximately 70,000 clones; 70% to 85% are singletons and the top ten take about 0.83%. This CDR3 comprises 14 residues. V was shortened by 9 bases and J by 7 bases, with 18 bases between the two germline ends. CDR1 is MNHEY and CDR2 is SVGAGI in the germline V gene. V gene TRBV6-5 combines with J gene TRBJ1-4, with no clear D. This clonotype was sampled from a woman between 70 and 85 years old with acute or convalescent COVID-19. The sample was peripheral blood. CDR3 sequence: CASRIFPSGEKLFF. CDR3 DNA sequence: TGTGCCAGTCGGATCTTCCCCTCGGGTGAAAAACTGTTTTTT.